A single sample gave rise to the 27 T cell receptor beta chains below, sequenced in a study of shared clonotypes between healthy human individuals. Assay used: immunoSEQ multiplex PCR; TCRdb lists only in-frame clones, some missing. The sample shows about 2.3 million clones, about 90% of them seen only once. The sequencing input was naive CD4+ T cells from PBMCs. Subset indicated: CD45RA+ positively selected. These receptors were obtained from a man between 18 and 35 years old in good health. Some clones in this sample may be carry-over from other donors' samples.

This clone was detected once. The chain recombines TRBV29-1 with TRBJ1-3; possible D gene TRBD1, 6 bases. This CDR3 region has 13 residues. The V gene's germline CDR1 is SQVTM and CDR2 ANQGSEA. V shed 5 bases and J shed 0 bases, with 8 bases lying between them. The CDR3 is CSVRGNSGNTIYF. CDR3 DNA sequence: TGCAGCGTTAGGGGGAACTCTGGAAACACCATATATTTT.

About this clone: Other DNA sequences in this sample translate to the same CDR3. J is TRBJ1-1 and V is TRBV27; weak D call: TRBD1 (5 bases). The germline CDR1 and CDR2 sequences are MNHEY and SMNVEV (reference sequence). This CDR3 is built from 14 residues. The ends were cut back, 6 bases at V and 0 bases at J, with 11 bases in the middle. This CDR3 reads CASSFDRVNTEAFF. The DNA of the CDR3 is TGTGCCAGCAGCTTTGACAGAGTGAACACTGAAGCTTTCTTT.

The chain uses TRBV12-5 and TRBJ2-2, with 9 positions matching TRBD2. J gave up 7 bases and V 1 base, and 4 bases lay outside the gene matches. CDR3 length: 15 residues. CDR1 LGHNT and CDR2 FRNRAP come from the germline V gene. CDR3: CASGLGLAGNGELFF. The CDR3, as DNA: TGTGCTAGTGGTTTGGGGCTAGCGGGAAACGGGGAGCTGTTTTTT.

This chain joins TRBV6-6 and TRBJ1-5; D may be TRBD1 (5 bases). This CDR3 has 14 amino acids. The ends were cut back, 5 bases at V and 6 bases at J, with 14 bases in the middle. CDR1 is MNHNY, CDR2 SVGAGI, per germline (reference sequence). CDR3 loop: CASSPYGGGQPQHF. The CDR3, as DNA: TGTGCCAGCAGTCCCTACGGGGGGGGTCAGCCCCAGCATTTT.

Turning to this clone: This may be a read error: a much more frequent sequence differs by one nucleotide. The identical CDR3 is also encoded by other nucleotide sequences in the sample. This chain links TRBV5-4 with TRBJ2-3, with 13 positions matching TRBD2. The CDR3 has 16 residues. Germline CDR1 reads SGHNT; CDR2 reads YYREEE (reference sequence). The junction had 4 bases not matched to a gene; V was cut back by 4 bases and J by 2 bases. The chain's CDR3 is CASSPGLAGVTDTQYF. The CDR3, as DNA: TGTGCCAGCAGCCCCGGACTAGCGGGAGTCACAGATACGCAGTATTTT.

The chain uses TRBV23-1 and TRBJ1-5; the D is unclear. TRBV23-1 is noted as an ORF with a role that remains uncertain. The CDR3 is 12 residues long. Trimming shortened V by 8 bases and J by 1 base, and 6 bases separated the two germline ends. For the CDR3, the DNA is TGCGCCAGCGGACGGAGCAATCAGCCCCAGCATTTT. It is translated as CASGRSNQPQHF.

This chain links TRBV7-9 with TRBJ1-2, with D possibly TRBD1 on 5 matching bases. Trimming left V 2 bases short and J 0 bases short, with 10 bases between. This CDR3 is built from 15 residues. The germline V gene encodes CDR1 SEHNR and CDR2 FQNEAQ (reference sequence). CDR3 region: CASSLMGVANYGYTF. The CDR3 bases are TGTGCCAGCAGCTTAATGGGGGTTGCTAACTATGGCTACACCTTC. Full variable domain (missing parts from reference TRBV7-9 and TRBJ1-2): DTGVSQNPRHKITKRGQNVTFRCDPISEHNRLYWYRQTLGQGPEFLTYFQNEAQLEKSRLLSDRFSAERPKGSFSTLEIQRTEQGDSAMYLCASSLMGVANYGYTFGSGTRLTVV.

This clone was recorded once. The chain uses TRBV7-9 and TRBJ1-6; 8 bases align to TRBD1. V lost 3 bases to trimming and J lost 8 bases; unmatched junction nucleotides: 3. CDR1 is SEHNR and CDR2 is FQNEAQ in the germline V gene (reference sequence). This CDR3 spans 14 amino acids. The CDR3 nucleotides read TGTGCCAGCAGCTTCCAACAGGGGGATTCACCCCTCCACTTT. It codes for CASSFQQGDSPLHF.

The rearrangement links TRBV28 to TRBJ1-3; 7 bases line up with TRBD1. With V trimmed by 4 bases and J by 4 bases, 7 bases remained unmatched. CDR3 length equals 15 residues. The germline gives CDR1 MDHEN, CDR2 SYDVKM. As DNA, the CDR3 is TGTGCCAGCAGTTCTCGGACAGGAGGGGGAAACACCATATATTTT. Translating it yields CASSSRTGGGNTIYF.

The chain couples TRBV25-1 to TRBJ1-3; no firm D call. V was trimmed by 6 bases and J by 0 bases, leaving 18 bases between them. Looked up from germline, CDR1 is MGHDK and CDR2 is SYGVNS. The CDR3 extends over 17 amino acids. The CDR3 sequence: CASSHAPGRASGNTIYF. CDR3 in DNA: TGTGCCAGCAGCCACGCCCCCGGACGAGCCTCTGGAAACACCATATATTTT.

The genes are TRBV6-5 and TRBJ2-5; D gene uncertain. Germline CDR1 and CDR2: MNHEY and SVGAGI. V lost 6 bases and J lost 2, with 10 bases in between. The CDR3 runs to 13 residues. CDR3 sequence reads: CASSRQRQETQYF. The DNA of the CDR3 is TGTGCCAGCAGCCGACAACGTCAAGAGACCCAGTACTTC.

This clone was recorded once. The J gene is TRBJ2-1, the V gene TRBV19; 8 bases are shared with TRBD2. Germline-derived CDR1 and CDR2 are LNHDA and SQIVND (reference sequence). The CDR3 is made up of 15 amino acids. V was pared by 6 bases and J by 2 bases, with 6 bases of the junction left unmatched. The CDR3 reads CASSFRAGAYNEQFF. CDR3 DNA: TGTGCCAGTAGCTTCCGAGCGGGAGCCTACAATGAGCAGTTCTTC.

The chain joins TRBV5-1 to TRBJ2-1; a weak D match, TRBD1 (6 bases). The CDR3 consists of 15 residues. From germline, CDR1 is SGHRS and CDR2 YFSETQ. Trimming removed 4 bases at V and 5 bases at J, with 16 bases between. The CDR3 nucleotides read TGCGCCAGCAGCCCACAGGGCATCCCAGACAATGAGCAGTTCTTC. Protein sequence: CASSPQGIPDNEQFF. Drawing the rest from reference TRBV5-1 and TRBJ2-1, the complete variable domain is KAGVTQTPRYLIKTRGQQVTLSCSPISGHRSVSWYQQTPGQGLQFLFEYFSETQRNKGNFPGRFSGRQFSNSRSEMNVSTLELGDSALYLCASSPQGIPDNEQFFGPGTRLTVL.

The rearrangement links TRBV5-1 to TRBJ2-3; D gene unclear. CDR3 length: 14 amino acids. Germline V gives CDR1 SGHRS, CDR2 YFSETQ. With 7 bases removed from V and 0 bases from J, the gap between germline ends came to 12 bases. The CDR3 here is CASALGRSTDTQYF. As DNA, the CDR3 is TGCGCCAGCGCTTTAGGCAGAAGCACAGATACGCAGTATTTT.

This rearrangement joins TRBV5-4 to TRBJ1-1; TRBD1 might be the D (6 bases). Trimming shortened V by 0 bases and J by 0 bases, and 9 bases separated the two germline ends. The CDR3 runs to 15 residues. Per germline, CDR1 SGHNT and CDR2 YYREEE (reference sequence). The CDR3 here is CASSLAGAMNTEAFF. CDR3 in DNA: TGTGCCAGCAGCTTGGCGGGGGCAATGAACACTGAAGCTTTCTTT.

The chain recombines TRBV4-3 with TRBJ1-2; the match to TRBD1 covers 8 bases. This CDR3 is 14 amino acids long. In germline, CDR1 is LGHNA, CDR2 YSLEER. V shed 4 bases, J shed 4 bases, and the junction held 5 bases outside the gene matches. The CDR3 coding sequence is TGCGCCAGCAGCCGAACAGGGGGGCCCTATGGCTACACCTTC. The encoded protein is CASSRTGGPYGYTF.

This clone was seen more than once but under ten times. This sample includes further DNA sequences coding for the same CDR3. V is TRBV6-5 and J is TRBJ2-7; perhaps TRBD2 as D (5 bases). V was clipped by 0 bases and J by 7 bases, with 7 bases between them. In germline, CDR1 is MNHEY, CDR2 SVGAGI. This CDR3 comprises 12 residues. The CDR3 sequence: CASSYSRGEQYF. The DNA of the CDR3 is TGTGCCAGCAGTTACTCCAGAGGGGAGCAGTACTTC.

The rearrangement uses TRBV4-1 and TRBJ2-5, with 9 bases matching TRBD1. The CDR3 extends over 14 amino acids. Germline CDR1 reads MGHRA; CDR2 reads YSYEKL. J lost 7 bases, V lost 2 bases, and 5 bases had no gene match. For the CDR3, the DNA is TGCGCCAGCAGCCAACCCAGACAGGGGGTGACCCAGTACTTC. It encodes CASSQPRQGVTQYF.

The gene calls are TRBV18 and TRBJ2-7; 9 bases line up with TRBD1. Germline V CDR1 and CDR2: KGHSH, LQKENI. The CDR3 runs to 14 residues. V was pared by 3 bases and J by 5 bases, with 5 bases of the junction left unmatched. The CDR3 bases are TGTGCCAGCTCACCTACGACAGGGGGAAACGAGCAGTACTTC. Translation: CASSPTTGGNEQYF.

The chain couples TRBV5-4 to TRBJ2-2; D is possibly TRBD1 (5 bases). V was trimmed by 4 bases and J by 1 base, leaving 11 bases between them. CDR1 SGHNT and CDR2 YYREEE come from the germline V gene (reference sequence). The CDR3 has 15 amino acids. The CDR3 coding sequence is TGTGCCAGCAGCCTCGGACATTGGAACACCGGGGAGCTGTTTTTT. As protein: CASSLGHWNTGELFF.

The chain links TRBV20-1 to TRBJ2-7; D is undetermined. The CDR3 length is 11 residues. Trimming removed 6 bases from V and 1 base from J, with 7 bases in between. Looked up from germline, CDR1 is DFQATT and CDR2 is SNEGSKA (reference sequence). The CDR3 region is CSAHYSYEQYF. CDR3 nucleotide sequence: TGCAGTGCCCATTATTCCTACGAGCAGTACTTC.

A word on this clone: Different DNA sequences within this sample yield the same CDR3. The chain is built from TRBV5-1 and TRBJ2-5; TRBD1 matches at 8 bases. After removal of 4 bases from V and 2 bases from J, the junction contained 4 bases not matched to a gene. Germline V gene data show CDR1 as SGHRS and CDR2 as YFSETQ. This CDR3 spans 14 amino acids. The CDR3 reads CASSLRTGQETQYF. The CDR3 DNA follows: TGCGCCAGCAGCCTGCGGACAGGGCAAGAGACCCAGTACTTC.

The chain couples TRBV5-4 to TRBJ2-2, with 10 bases matching TRBD2. Germline V CDR1 and CDR2: SGHNT, YYREEE (reference sequence). V shed 1 base, J shed 8 bases, and the junction held 8 bases outside the gene matches. The CDR3 extends over 16 amino acids. The CDR3 bases are TGTGCCAGCAGCTTGCTGCCTAGCGGGAGACTTGGGGAGCTGTTTTTT. It translates to CASSLLPSGRLGELFF. Using reference TRBV5-4 and TRBJ2-2 for the parts outside the CDR3, the full variable domain is ETGVTQSPTHLIKTRGQQVTLRCSSQSGHNTVSWYQQALGQGPQFIFQYYREEENGRGNFPPRFSGLQFPNYSSELNVNALELDDSALYLCASSLLPSGRLGELFFGEGSRLTVL.

The gene calls are TRBV6-5 and TRBJ1-4; D is uncertain. This CDR3 spans 11 amino acids. With 5 bases removed from V and 8 bases from J, the gap between germline ends came to 6 bases. Germline V gene sequence: CDR1 MNHEY, CDR2 SVGAGI. The CDR3 region has the DNA TGTGCCAGCAGTCACGCCGAAAAACTGTTTTTT. Its protein is CASSHAEKLFF.

V usage is TRBV5-8 and J usage is TRBJ1-2; D is unclear. The germline V and J ends were trimmed by 0 bases and 7 bases, with 10 bases remaining between them. There are 13 residues in the CDR3. CDR1 is SGHTS, CDR2 YDEGEE, per germline. The chain's CDR3 is CASSLGLGLGYTF. CDR3 coding DNA: TGTGCCAGCAGCTTGGGACTAGGGCTTGGCTACACCTTC.

V and J are TRBV12-5 and TRBJ2-7; 10 bases map to TRBD1. V shed 7 bases, J shed 6 bases, and the junction held 6 bases outside the gene matches. The CDR3 extends over 13 amino acids. Germline V gene lookup returns CDR1 LGHNT and CDR2 FRNRAP. The CDR3 loop is CASAGTGDGEQYF. As DNA, the CDR3 is TGTGCTAGTGCGGGGACAGGGGATGGCGAGCAGTACTTC.

The gene calls are TRBV28 and TRBJ2-7; D not certain. There are 13 residues in the CDR3. V was shortened by 8 bases and J by 7 bases, with 18 bases between the two germline ends. Per germline, CDR1 MDHEN and CDR2 SYDVKM. CDR3 amino acids: CASASTPYWEQYF. The CDR3 bases are TGTGCCAGCGCCAGTACACCATACTGGGAGCAGTACTTC.